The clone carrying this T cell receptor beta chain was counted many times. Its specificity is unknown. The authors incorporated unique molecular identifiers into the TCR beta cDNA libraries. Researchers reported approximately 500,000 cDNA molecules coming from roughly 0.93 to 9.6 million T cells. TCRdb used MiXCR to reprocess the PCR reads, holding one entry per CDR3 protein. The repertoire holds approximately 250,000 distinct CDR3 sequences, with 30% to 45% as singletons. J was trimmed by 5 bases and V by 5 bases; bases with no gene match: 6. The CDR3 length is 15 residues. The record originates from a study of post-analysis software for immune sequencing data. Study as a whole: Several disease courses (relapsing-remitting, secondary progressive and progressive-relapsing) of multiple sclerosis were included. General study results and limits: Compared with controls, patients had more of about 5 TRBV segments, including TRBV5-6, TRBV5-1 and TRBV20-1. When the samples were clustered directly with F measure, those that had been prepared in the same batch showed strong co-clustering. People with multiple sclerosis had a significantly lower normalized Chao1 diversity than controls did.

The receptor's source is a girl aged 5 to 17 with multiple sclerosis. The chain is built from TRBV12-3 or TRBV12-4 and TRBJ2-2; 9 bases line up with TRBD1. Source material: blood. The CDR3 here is CASSPQGARTGELFF. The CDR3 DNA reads TGTGCCAGCAGTCCACAGGGGGCGCGTACCGGGGAGCTGTTTTTT.